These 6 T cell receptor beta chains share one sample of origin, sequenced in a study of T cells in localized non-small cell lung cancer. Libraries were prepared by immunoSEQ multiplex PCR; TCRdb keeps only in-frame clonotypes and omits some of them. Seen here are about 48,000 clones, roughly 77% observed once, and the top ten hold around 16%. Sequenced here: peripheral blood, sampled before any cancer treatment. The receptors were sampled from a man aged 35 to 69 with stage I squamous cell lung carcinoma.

The CDR3 sequence is CASSQDFAEQYF. In DNA, the CDR3 is TGTGCCAGCAGCCAAGATTTCGCTGAGCAGTACTTC. The V and J genes are TRBV14 and TRBJ2-7; unclear D gene. The CDR3 extends over 12 amino acids. Germline CDR1 SGHDN, CDR2 FVKESK. V lost 0 bases and J 7 bases, leaving 7 bases between the germline ends.

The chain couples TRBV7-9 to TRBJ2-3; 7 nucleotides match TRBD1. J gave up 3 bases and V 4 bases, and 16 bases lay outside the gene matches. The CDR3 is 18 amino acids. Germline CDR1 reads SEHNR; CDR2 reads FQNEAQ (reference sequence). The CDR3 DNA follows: TGTGCCAGCAGCTACCCACCGGATACAGGGGTTGATACAGATACGCAGTATTTT. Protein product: CASSYPPDTGVDTDTQYF. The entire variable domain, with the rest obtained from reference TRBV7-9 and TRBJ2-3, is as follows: DTGVSQNPRHKITKRGQNVTFRCDPISEHNRLYWYRQTLGQGPEFLTYFQNEAQLEKSRLLSDRFSAERPKGSFSTLEIQRTEQGDSAMYLCASSYPPDTGVDTDTQYFGPGTRLTVL.

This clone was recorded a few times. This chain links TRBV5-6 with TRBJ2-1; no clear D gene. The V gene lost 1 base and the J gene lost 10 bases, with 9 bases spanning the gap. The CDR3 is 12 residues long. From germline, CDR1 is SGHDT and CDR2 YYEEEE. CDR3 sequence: CASSLSRYEQFF. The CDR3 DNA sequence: TGTGCCAGCAGCTTGAGCCGGTACGAGCAGTTCTTC.

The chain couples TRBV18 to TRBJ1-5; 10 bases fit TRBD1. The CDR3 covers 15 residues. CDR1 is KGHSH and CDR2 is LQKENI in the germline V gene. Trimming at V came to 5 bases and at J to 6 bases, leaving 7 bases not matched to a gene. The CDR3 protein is CASSVSGTGVQPQHF. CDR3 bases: TGTGCCAGCTCAGTCTCCGGGACAGGGGTTCAGCCCCAGCATTTT.

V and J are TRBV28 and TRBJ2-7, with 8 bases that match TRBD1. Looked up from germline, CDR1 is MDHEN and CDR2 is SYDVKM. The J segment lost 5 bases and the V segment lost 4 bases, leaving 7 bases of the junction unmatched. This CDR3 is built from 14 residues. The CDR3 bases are TGTGCCAGCAGTTCCACAGGGGGAACGAACGAGCAGTACTTC. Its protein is CASSSTGGTNEQYF.

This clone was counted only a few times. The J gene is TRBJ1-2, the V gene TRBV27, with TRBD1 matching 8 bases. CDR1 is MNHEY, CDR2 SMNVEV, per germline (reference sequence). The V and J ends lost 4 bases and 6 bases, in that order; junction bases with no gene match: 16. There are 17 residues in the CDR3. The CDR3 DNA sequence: TGTGCCAGCAGTTCGGCGACAGGGGACTTAAACATAAATGGCTACACCTTC. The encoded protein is CASSSATGDLNINGYTF.